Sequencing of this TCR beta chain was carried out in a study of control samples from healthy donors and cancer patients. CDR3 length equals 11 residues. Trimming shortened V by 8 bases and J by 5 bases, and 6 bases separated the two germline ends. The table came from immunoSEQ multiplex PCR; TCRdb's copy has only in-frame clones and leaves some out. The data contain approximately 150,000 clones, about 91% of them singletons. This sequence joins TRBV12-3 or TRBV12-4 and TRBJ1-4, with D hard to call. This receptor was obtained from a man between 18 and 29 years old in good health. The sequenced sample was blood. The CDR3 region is CASGVNEKLFF. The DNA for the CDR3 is TGTGCCAGCGGTGTGAATGAAAAACTGTTTTTT.